A single T cell receptor (beta chain) is shown here with its context. This sample was taken from a study of CD8 T cells in Susac syndrome. After extraction with the RNeasy kit, about 0.5 to 1 ug of the RNA was reverse transcribed using random hexamers. TCRdb fed the immunoSEQ multiplex PCR reads into MiXCR, producing one record per CDR3 protein. The sample records approximately 110,000 distinct CDR3 sequences, about 93% being singletons. The germline V and J ends were trimmed by 5 bases and 3 bases, with 13 bases remaining between them. Germline V CDR1 and CDR2: SEHNR, FQNEAQ (reference sequence). The CDR3 runs 14 residues.

The chain carries TRBV7-9 and TRBJ1-1; D is undetermined. The sample was CD4+ T cells from PBMCs. This TCR derives from a human donor in good health. The DNA for the CDR3 is TGTGCCAGCAGCGCCTCTAAGTTGGACACTGAAGCTTTCTTT. It yields the protein CASSASKLDTEAFF.